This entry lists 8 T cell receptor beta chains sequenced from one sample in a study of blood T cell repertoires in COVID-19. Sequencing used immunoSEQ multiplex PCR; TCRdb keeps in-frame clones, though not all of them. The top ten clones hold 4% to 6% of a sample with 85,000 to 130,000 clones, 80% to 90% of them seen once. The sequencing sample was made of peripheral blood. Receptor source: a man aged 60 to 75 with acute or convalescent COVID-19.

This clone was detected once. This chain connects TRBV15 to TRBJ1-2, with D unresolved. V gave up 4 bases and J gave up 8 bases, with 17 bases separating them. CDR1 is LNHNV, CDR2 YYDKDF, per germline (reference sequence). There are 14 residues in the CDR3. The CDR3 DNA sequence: TGTGCCACCAGCACTCGGACTTCAGGCAGCGGCTACACCTTC. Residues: CATSTRTSGSGYTF.

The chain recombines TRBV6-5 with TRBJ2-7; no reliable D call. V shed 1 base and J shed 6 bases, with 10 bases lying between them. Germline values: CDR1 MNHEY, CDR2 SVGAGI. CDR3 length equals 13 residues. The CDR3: CASSYFSYGEQYF. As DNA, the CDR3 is TGTGCCAGCAGTTACTTTAGCTACGGCGAGCAGTACTTC.

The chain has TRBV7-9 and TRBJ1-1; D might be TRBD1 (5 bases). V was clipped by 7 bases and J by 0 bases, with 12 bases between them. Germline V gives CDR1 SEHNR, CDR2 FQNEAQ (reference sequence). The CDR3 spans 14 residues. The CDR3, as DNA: TGTGCCAGCATTAGGGGTGCCTTGAACACTGAAGCTTTCTTT. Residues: CASIRGALNTEAFF.

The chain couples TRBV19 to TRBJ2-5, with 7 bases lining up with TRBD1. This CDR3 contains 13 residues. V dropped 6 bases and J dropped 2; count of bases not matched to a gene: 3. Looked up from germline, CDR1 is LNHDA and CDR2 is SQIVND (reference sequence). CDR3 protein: CASRDRVQETQYF. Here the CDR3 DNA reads TGTGCCAGTAGAGACAGGGTTCAAGAGACCCAGTACTTC.

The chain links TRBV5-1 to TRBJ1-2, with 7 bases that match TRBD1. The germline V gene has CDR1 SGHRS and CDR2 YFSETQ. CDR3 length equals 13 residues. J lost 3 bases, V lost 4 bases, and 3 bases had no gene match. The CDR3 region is CASSRQGDYGYTF. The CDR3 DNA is TGCGCCAGCAGCCGACAGGGAGACTATGGCTACACCTTC. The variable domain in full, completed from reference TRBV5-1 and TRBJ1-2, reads KAGVTQTPRYLIKTRGQQVTLSCSPISGHRSVSWYQQTPGQGLQFLFEYFSETQRNKGNFPGRFSGRQFSNSRSEMNVSTLELGDSALYLCASSRQGDYGYTFGSGTRLTVV.

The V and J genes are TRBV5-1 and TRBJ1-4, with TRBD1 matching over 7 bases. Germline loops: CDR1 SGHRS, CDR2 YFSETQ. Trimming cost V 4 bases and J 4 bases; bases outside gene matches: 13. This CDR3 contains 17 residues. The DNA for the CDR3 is TGCGCCAGCAGCCGAGGGGGCAGTGGGTCCCTTAATGAAAAACTGTTTTTT. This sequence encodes CASSRGGSGSLNEKLFF.

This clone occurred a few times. The CDR3 spells CSGGQGGEAFF. The DNA of the CDR3 is TGCAGCGGTGGACAGGGCGGTGAAGCTTTCTTT. This rearrangement joins TRBV29-1 to TRBJ1-1, with TRBD1 matching 8 bases. The CDR3 is made up of 11 amino acids. Germline trimming cut 7 bases from V and 7 bases from J; bases unmatched to any gene: 5. Germline V gene sequence: CDR1 SQVTM, CDR2 ANQGSEA.

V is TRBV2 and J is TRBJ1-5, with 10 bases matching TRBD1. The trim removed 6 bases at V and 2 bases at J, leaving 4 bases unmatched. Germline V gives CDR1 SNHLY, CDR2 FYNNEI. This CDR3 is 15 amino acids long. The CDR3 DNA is TGTGCCAGCAGGGAGGACAGGGGGGGCAATCAGCCCCAGCATTTT. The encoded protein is CASREDRGGNQPQHF.